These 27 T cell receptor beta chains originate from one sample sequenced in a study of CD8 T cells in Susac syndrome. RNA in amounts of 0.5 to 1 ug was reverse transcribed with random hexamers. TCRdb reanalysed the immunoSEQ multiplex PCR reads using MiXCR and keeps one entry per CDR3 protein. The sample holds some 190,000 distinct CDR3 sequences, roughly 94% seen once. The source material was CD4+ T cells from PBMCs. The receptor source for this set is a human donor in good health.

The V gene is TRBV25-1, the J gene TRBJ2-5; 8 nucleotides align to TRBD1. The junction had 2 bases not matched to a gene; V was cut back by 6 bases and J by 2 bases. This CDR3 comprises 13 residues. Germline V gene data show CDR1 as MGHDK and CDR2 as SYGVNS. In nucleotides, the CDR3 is TGTGCCAGCAGGGACAGGGTTCAAGAGACCCAGTACTTC. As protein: CASRDRVQETQYF.

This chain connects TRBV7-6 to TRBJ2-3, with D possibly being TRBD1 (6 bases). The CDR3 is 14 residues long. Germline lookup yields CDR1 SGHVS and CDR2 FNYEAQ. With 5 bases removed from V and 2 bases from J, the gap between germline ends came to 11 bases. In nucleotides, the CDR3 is TGTGCCAGCAGCCGGACAGAGACCACAGATACGCAGTATTTT. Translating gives CASSRTETTDTQYF.

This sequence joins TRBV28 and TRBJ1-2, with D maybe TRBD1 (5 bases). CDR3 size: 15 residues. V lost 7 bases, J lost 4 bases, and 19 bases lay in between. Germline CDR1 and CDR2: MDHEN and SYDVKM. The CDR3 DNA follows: TGTGCCAGCAAAGTAGTGCAGGGCGGTCCCTATGGCTACACCTTC. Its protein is CASKVVQGGPYGYTF.

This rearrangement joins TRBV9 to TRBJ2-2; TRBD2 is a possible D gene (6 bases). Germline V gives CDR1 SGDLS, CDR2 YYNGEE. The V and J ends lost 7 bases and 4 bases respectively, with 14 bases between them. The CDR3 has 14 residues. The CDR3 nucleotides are TGTGCCAGCCGTCAACGGGAGATCACCGGGGAGCTGTTTTTT. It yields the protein CASRQREITGELFF.

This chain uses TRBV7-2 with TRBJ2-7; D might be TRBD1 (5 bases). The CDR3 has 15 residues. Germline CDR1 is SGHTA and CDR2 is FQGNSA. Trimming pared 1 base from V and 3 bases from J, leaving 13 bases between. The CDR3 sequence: CASSLVPQVGYEQYF. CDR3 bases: TGTGCCAGCAGCTTAGTTCCACAGGTCGGCTACGAGCAGTACTTC.

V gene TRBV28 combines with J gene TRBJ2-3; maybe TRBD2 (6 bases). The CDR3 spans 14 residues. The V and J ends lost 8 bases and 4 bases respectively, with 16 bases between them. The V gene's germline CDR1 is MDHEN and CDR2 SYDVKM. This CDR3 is CASSSSGAPDTQYF. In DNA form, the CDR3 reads TGTGCCAGCTCTTCCTCGGGAGCCCCAGATACGCAGTATTTT.

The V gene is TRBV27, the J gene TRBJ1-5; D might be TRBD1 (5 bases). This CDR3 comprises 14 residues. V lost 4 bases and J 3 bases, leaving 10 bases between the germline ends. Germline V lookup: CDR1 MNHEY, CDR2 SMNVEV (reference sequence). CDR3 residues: CASSSGGSNQPQHF. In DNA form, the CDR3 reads TGTGCCAGCAGTTCCGGGGGTTCCAATCAGCCCCAGCATTTT.

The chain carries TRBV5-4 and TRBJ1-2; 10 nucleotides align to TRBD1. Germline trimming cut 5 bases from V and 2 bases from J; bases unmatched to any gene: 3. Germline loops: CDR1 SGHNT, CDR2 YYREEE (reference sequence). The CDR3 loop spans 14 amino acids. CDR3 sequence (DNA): TGTGCCAGCAGAAGGGACAGGGGAAACTATGGCTACACCTTC. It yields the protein CASRRDRGNYGYTF.

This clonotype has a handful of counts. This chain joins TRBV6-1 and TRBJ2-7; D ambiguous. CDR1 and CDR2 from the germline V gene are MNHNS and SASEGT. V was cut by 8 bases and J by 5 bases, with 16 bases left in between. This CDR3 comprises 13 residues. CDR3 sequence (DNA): TGTGCCAGCGGGCGGAGTAGGTTAAACGAGCAGTACTTC. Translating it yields CASGRSRLNEQYF.

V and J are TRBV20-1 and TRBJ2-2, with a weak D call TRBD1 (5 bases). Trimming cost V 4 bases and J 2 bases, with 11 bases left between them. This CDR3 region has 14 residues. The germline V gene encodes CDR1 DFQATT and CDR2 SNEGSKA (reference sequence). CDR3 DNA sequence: TGCAGTGCTACAGGGCTTCCAAACACCGGGGAGCTGTTTTTT. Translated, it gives CSATGLPNTGELFF.

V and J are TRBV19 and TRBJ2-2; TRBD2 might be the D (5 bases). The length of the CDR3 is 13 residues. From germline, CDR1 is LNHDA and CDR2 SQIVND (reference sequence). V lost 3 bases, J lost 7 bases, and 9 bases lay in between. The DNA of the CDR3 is TGTGCCAGTAGTATCTGGGCGGGCGGGGAGCTGTTTTTT. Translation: CASSIWAGGELFF. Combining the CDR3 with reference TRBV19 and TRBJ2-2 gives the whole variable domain DGGITQSPKYLFRKEGQNVTLSCEQNLNHDAMYWYRQDPGQGLRLIYYSQIVNDFQKGDIAEGYSVSREKKESFPLTVTSAQKNPTAFYLCASSIWAGGELFFGEGSRLTVL.

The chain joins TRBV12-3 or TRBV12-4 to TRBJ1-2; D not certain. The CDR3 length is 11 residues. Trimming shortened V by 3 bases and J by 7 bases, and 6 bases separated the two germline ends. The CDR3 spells CASSFGLGYTF. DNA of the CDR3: TGTGCCAGCAGTTTTGGGCTTGGCTACACCTTC.

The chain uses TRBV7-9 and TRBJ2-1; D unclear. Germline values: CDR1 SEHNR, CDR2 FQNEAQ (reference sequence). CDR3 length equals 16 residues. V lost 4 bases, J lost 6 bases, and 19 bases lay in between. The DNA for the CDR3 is TGTGCCAGCAGCTCGATAACGTTTGCCGTAAGCAATGAGCAGTTCTTC. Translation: CASSSITFAVSNEQFF.

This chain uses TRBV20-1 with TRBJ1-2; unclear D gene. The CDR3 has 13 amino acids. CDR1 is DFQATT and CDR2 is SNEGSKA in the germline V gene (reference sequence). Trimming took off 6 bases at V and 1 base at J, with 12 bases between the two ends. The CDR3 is CSAPTHGNYGYTF. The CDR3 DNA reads TGCAGTGCGCCCACACACGGTAACTATGGCTACACCTTC.

In nucleotides, the CDR3 is TGCAGCGTACGGAGCTACCCTAACAATGAGCAGTTCTTC. The encoded protein is CSVRSYPNNEQFF. The chain is built from TRBV29-1 and TRBJ2-1; D remains unclear. The CDR3 runs to 13 residues. Trimming removed 6 bases at V and 5 bases at J, with 14 bases between. Looked up from germline, CDR1 is SQVTM and CDR2 is ANQGSEA.

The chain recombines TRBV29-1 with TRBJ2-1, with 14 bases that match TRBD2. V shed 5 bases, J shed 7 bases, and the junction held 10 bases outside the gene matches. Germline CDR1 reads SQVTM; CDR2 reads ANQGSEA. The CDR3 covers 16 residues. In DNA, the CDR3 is TGCAGCGTTTCGGGACTAGCGGGAGTAAGGATGAATGAGCAGTTCTTC. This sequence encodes CSVSGLAGVRMNEQFF.

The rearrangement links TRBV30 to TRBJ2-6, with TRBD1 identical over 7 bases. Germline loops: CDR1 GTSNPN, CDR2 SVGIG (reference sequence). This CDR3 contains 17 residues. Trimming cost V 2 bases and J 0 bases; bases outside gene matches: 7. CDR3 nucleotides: TGTGCCTGGAGTCGGGACAGCCCCGACTCTGGGGCCAACGTCCTGACTTTC. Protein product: CAWSRDSPDSGANVLTF.

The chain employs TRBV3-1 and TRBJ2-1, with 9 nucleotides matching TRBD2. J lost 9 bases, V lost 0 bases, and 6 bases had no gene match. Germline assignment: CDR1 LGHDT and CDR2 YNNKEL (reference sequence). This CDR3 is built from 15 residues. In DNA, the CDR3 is TGTGCCAGCAGCCAAGATAATAGCGGGAGTGGTGAGCAGTTCTTC. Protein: CASSQDNSGSGEQFF.

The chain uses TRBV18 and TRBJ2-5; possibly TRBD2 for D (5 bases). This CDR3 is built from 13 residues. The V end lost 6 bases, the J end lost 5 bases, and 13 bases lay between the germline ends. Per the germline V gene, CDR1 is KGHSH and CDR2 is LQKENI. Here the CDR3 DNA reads TGTGCCAGCTCCTCCGGGGTAGCGGAGACCCAGTACTTC. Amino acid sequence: CASSSGVAETQYF. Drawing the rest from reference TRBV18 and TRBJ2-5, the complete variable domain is NAGVMQNPRHLVRRRGQEARLRCSPMKGHSHVYWYRQLPEEGLKFMVYLQKENIIDESGMPKERFSAEFPKEGPSILRIQQVVRGDSAAYFCASSSGVAETQYFGPGTRLLVL.

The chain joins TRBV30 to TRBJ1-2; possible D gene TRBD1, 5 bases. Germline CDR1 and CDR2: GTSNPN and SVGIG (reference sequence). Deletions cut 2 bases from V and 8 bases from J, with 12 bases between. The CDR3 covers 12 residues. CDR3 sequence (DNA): TGTGCCTGGAGTAGAGACAGCGGCGGCTACACCTTC. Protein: CAWSRDSGGYTF.

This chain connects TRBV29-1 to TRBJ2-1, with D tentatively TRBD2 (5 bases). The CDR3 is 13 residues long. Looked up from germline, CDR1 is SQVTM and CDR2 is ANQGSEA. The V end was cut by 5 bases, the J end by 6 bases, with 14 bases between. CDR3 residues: CSVRLIGGNEQFF. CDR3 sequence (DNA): TGCAGCGTTCGGCTGATCGGAGGCAATGAGCAGTTCTTC.

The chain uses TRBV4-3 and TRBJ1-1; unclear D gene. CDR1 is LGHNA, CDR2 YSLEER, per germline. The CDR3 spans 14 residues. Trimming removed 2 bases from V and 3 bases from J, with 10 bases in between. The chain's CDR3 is CASSQLPRDTEAFF. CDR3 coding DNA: TGCGCCAGCAGCCAACTCCCCCGAGACACTGAAGCTTTCTTT.

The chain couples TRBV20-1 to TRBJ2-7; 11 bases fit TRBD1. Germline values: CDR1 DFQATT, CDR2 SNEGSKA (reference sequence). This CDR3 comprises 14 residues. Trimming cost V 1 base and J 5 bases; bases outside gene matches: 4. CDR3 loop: CSARVGQGADEQYF. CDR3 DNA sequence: TGCAGTGCTAGAGTCGGACAGGGGGCGGACGAGCAGTACTTC.

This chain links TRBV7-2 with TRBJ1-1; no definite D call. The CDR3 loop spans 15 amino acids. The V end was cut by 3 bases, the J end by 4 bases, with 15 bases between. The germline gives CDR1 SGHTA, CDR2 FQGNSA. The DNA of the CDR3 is TGTGCCAGCAGCTTGACCTATGGTGGAGGCACTGAAGCTTTCTTT. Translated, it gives CASSLTYGGGTEAFF.

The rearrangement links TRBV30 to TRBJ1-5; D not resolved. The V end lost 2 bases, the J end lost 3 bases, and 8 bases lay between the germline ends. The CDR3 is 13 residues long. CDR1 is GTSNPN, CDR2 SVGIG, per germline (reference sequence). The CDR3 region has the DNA TGTGCCTGGAGTACTACGATCAATCAGCCCCAGCATTTT. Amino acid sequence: CAWSTTINQPQHF.

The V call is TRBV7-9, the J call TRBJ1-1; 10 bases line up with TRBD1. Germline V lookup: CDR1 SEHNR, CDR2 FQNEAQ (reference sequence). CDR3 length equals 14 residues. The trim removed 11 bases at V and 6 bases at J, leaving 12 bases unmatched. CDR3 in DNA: TGTGCCGGGCGAGGGGGACAGGGGAGCGCTGAAGCTTTCTTT. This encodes CAGRGGQGSAEAFF.

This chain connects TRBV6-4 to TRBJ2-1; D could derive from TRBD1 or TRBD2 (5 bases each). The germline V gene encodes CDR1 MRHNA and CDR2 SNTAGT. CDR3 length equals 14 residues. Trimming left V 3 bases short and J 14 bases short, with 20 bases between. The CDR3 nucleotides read TGTGCCAGCAGTGAAGCCGGGACGGCCTTACGCAAGTTCTTC. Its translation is CASSEAGTALRKFF.